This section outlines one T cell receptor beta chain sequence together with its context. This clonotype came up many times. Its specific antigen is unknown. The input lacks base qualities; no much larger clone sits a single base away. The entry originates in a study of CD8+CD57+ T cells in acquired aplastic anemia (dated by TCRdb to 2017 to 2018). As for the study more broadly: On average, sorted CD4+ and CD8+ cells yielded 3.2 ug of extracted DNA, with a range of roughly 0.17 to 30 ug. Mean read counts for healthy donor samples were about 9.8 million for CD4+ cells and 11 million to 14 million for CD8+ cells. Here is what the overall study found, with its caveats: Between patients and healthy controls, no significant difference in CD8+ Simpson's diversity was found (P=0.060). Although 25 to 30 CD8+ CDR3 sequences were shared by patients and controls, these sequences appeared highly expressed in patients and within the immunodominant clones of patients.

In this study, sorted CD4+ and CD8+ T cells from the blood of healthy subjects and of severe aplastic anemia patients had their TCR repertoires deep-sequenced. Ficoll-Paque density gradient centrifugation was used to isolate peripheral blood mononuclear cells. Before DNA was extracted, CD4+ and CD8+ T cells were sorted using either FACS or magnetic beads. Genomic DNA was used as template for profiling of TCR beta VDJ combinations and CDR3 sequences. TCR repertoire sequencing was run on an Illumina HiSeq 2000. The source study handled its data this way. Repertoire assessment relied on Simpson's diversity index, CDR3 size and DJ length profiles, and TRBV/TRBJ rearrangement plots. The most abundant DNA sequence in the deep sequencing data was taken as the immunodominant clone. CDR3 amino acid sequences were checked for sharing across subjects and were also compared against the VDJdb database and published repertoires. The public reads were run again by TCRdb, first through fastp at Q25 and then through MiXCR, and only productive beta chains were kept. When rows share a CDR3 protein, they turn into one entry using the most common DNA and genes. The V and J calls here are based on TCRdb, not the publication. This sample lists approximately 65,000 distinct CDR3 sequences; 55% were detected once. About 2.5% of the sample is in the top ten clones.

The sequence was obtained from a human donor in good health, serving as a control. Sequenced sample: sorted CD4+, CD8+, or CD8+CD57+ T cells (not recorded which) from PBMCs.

For the CDR3, the sequence is CASSSPQGWGETQYF. The bases read TGTGCCAGCAGCTCCCCACAGGGGTGGGGAGAGACCCAGTACTTC. This sequence uses TRBV11-3 and TRBJ2-5, with TRBD1 matching 7 junction bases. CDR1 SGHNT and CDR2 YENEEA were looked up in the germline V gene. V is trimmed back by 4 bases and J by 4 bases, and the junction contains 9 bases that no gene match accounts for. Taken from cysteine to phenylalanine, the CDR3 has 15 residues. The DNA shown is the 45-base CDR3, in frame from base 1.